This T cell receptor (beta chain) emerged from a study of long-term antiretroviral therapy in people with HIV. Run at survey level, the immunoSEQ assay was version v3.0. Clones were read by immunoSEQ multiplex PCR, and TCRdb kept only the in-frame ones, dropping some. The sample yields around 20,000 clones, around 84% seen once. On this clone: Its target is not known.

General study findings and limits: Blood specimens, gathered between about 2003 and 2017, were possibly obtained under older ART regimens. Repertoires from HIV showed CDR3 length ranges narrower than those of controls. Viral resistance, ART adherence and therapy changes all lacked available data.

The CDR3 totals 15 residues. The germline V and J ends were trimmed by 4 bases and 0 bases, with 12 bases remaining between them. CDR1 is SNHLY, CDR2 FYNNEI, per germline. The sequenced sample was unsorted PBMCs, obtained 0.2 years after starting antiretroviral therapy. The V and J genes are TRBV2 and TRBJ2-5, with D perhaps matching TRBD2 (6 bases). The sequence was collected from a woman in her 30s with HIV. The DNA for the CDR3 is TGTGCCAGCAGTGGAGAGGCGGGGTACCAAGAGACCCAGTACTTC. It codes for CASSGEAGYQETQYF.